One sample yielded the 25 T cell receptor beta chains listed below, sequenced in a study of human T cells and chemical hapten exposure. Each CDR3 protein gets one entry after TCRdb re-called the RACE reads with MiXCR. Altogether around 130,000 distinct CDR3 sequences are present, approximately 12% being singletons, with the ten largest covering under 1.5%. Time point noted: patch test 2, 6 weeks after DPC sensitization. As to treatment: therapeutic diphenylcyclopropenone sensitization with weekly scalp DPC. Material: whole blood, obtained in connection with sensitization to the hapten diphenylcyclopropenone (DPC). All receptors come from a woman aged 50 to 60 with alopecia areata. Some clones in this sample may be carry-over from other donors' samples.

This clonotype was observed at least ten times. The V and J genes are TRBV5-1 and TRBJ2-1, with TRBD2 matching 10 bases. This CDR3 contains 17 residues. Germline CDR1 reads SGHRS; CDR2 reads YFSETQ. Unmatched junction bases numbered 13, after V lost 5 bases and J lost 5 bases. The CDR3 here is CASRASGSFRTHNEQFF. Written as DNA, the CDR3 is TGCGCCAGCAGGGCTAGCGGGAGTTTCAGAACCCACAATGAGCAGTTCTTC.

This clonotype turned up a few times. The chain carries TRBV6-5 and TRBJ2-7; 11 bases are a match to TRBD2. The CDR3 is 16 amino acids. Germline CDR1 MNHEY, CDR2 SVGAGI. J gave up 2 bases and V 6 bases, and 9 bases lay outside the gene matches. The CDR3 DNA reads as TGTGCCAGCAGAACTCTCCGACTAGCGGGAACCTACGAGCAGTACTTC. Translating gives CASRTLRLAGTYEQYF.

The rearrangement joins TRBV20-1 to TRBJ2-3; 8 bases align to TRBD2. With V trimmed by 3 bases and J by 4 bases, 6 bases remained unmatched. The CDR3 covers 14 residues. Germline loops: CDR1 DFQATT, CDR2 SNEGSKA (reference sequence). The DNA for the CDR3 is TGCAGTGCTAGCACTAGCGGACGGGCAGATACGCAGTATTTT. Its protein product is CSASTSGRADTQYF.

CDR3 nucleotides: TGTGCCAGCAGCCAGGTGGCGGGCAGCTCCTACAATGAGCAGTTCTTC. It codes for CASSQVAGSSYNEQFF. The rearrangement links TRBV3-1 to TRBJ2-1, with D tentatively TRBD2 (5 bases). There are 16 residues in the CDR3. Germline-derived CDR1 and CDR2 are LGHDT and YNNKEL (reference sequence). Trimming stripped 3 bases from V and 0 bases from J, with 12 bases between.

This clonotype was recorded many times. The chain carries TRBV29-1 and TRBJ2-5; 10 nucleotides match TRBD1. V lost 3 bases to trimming and J lost 5 bases; unmatched junction nucleotides: 6. The CDR3 is 14 amino acids. Germline V gene sequence: CDR1 SQVTM, CDR2 ANQGSEA. CDR3 sequence reads: CSVEGQGLGETQYF. The CDR3 bases are TGCAGCGTTGAGGGACAGGGGCTGGGGGAGACCCAGTACTTC.

In this sample, this clonotype turned up many times. The chain uses TRBV20-1 and TRBJ1-6; the D is unclear. The ends were cut back, 3 bases at V and 9 bases at J, with 6 bases in the middle. The CDR3 sequence is 11 residues long. Germline CDR1 is DFQATT and CDR2 is SNEGSKA (reference sequence). This chain's CDR3 is CSARLGSPLHF. CDR3 sequence (DNA): TGCAGTGCTAGGCTGGGTTCACCCCTCCACTTT.

This clonotype was detected a few times. The CDR3, as DNA: TGCGCCAGCAGCTTGGGGCAGGGAAGAGGGGATACGCAGTATTTT. It translates to CASSLGQGRGDTQYF. V and J are TRBV5-1 and TRBJ2-3, with D perhaps being TRBD1 or TRBD2 (5 bases each). Trimming took off 0 bases at V and 6 bases at J, with 14 bases between the two ends. The CDR3 extends over 15 amino acids. CDR1 is SGHRS, CDR2 YFSETQ, per germline. Full variable domain (outside the CDR3, taken from reference TRBV5-1 and TRBJ2-3): KAGVTQTPRYLIKTRGQQVTLSCSPISGHRSVSWYQQTPGQGLQFLFEYFSETQRNKGNFPGRFSGRQFSNSRSEMNVSTLELGDSALYLCASSLGQGRGDTQYFGPGTRLTVL.

Worth noting for this clonotype: One end of the junction does not line up with germline, which may come from a read error. J is TRBJ2-2 and V is TRBV5-1; weak D call: TRBD2 (7 bases). The germline gives CDR1 SGHRS, CDR2 YFSETQ. The CDR3 is made up of 15 amino acids. CDR3 amino acids: CASSLTKRDTGGLFF. CDR3 nucleotides: TGCGCCAGCAGCTTGACTAAGCGGGACACCGGGGGGCTGTTTTTT.

The V and J genes are TRBV29-1 and TRBJ2-7, with 14 bases aligning to TRBD2. Germline-derived CDR1 and CDR2 are SQVTM and ANQGSEA. V was pared by 7 bases and J by 5 bases, with 10 bases of the junction left unmatched. This CDR3 contains 15 residues. The CDR3 coding sequence is TGCAGCGCCACGGGGACTAGCGGGAGTGTACACGAGCAGTACTTC. Translation gives CSATGTSGSVHEQYF.

This clonotype was recorded a few times. The chain has TRBV11-3 and TRBJ2-5; D may be TRBD1 (5 bases). V was cut by 2 bases and J by 2 bases, with 18 bases left in between. The CDR3 totals 17 residues. Germline lookup yields CDR1 SGHNT and CDR2 YENEEA. Here the CDR3 DNA reads TGTGCCAGCAGCTTAATAGTTACAGGTTTGCTACAAGAGACCCAGTACTTC. Its translation: CASSLIVTGLLQETQYF.

The DNA of the CDR3 is TGTGCCAGCTCACCAATGTTGACAGGTTTAGGGGCCTACGAGCAGTACTTC. The encoded protein is CASSPMLTGLGAYEQYF. The chain links TRBV18 to TRBJ2-7; D is possibly TRBD1 (6 bases). This CDR3 has 17 residues. The V end was cut by 2 bases, the J end by 2 bases, with 19 bases between. Germline CDR1 is KGHSH and CDR2 is LQKENI.

CDR3 DNA: TGTGCCAGCAGTCACGGGACTAGCGGGAGATCGGGCACAGATACGCAGTATTTT. It translates to CASSHGTSGRSGTDTQYF. The chain uses TRBV6-5 and TRBJ2-3, with 14 bases that match TRBD2. With 5 bases clipped from V and 1 base from J, the junction kept 8 bases outside the gene matches. Germline V lookup: CDR1 MNHEY, CDR2 SVGAGI. This CDR3 is 18 amino acids long.

This clonotype was seen at least ten times. The chain is built from TRBV12-5 and TRBJ2-5; TRBD2 matches 14 bases. Germline V gene sequence: CDR1 LGHNT, CDR2 FRNRAP. The CDR3 extends over 16 amino acids. The J segment lost 5 bases and the V segment lost 5 bases, leaving 7 bases of the junction unmatched. The CDR3 DNA sequence: TGTGCTAGTGGTCCCGGGACTAGCGGGAGAAAGGAGACCCAGTACTTC. This encodes CASGPGTSGRKETQYF.

There are a few counts of this clonotype. The V and J genes are TRBV6-5 and TRBJ2-7; TRBD1 matches 7 bases. The junction had 6 bases not matched to a gene; V was cut back by 3 bases and J by 4 bases. The CDR3 is 14 residues long. Germline values: CDR1 MNHEY, CDR2 SVGAGI. The CDR3: CASSYETGPYEQYF. Here the CDR3 DNA reads TGTGCCAGCAGTTATGAGACAGGGCCTTACGAGCAGTACTTC.

V and J are TRBV7-8 and TRBJ1-4, with 10 bases lining up with TRBD1. V was pared by 3 bases and J by 11 bases, with 6 bases of the junction left unmatched. The germline CDR1 and CDR2 sequences are SGHVS and FQNEAQ. The CDR3 consists of 14 residues. CDR3 region: CASSFPGQGLKLFF. The DNA for the CDR3 is TGTGCCAGCAGCTTCCCGGGACAGGGGTTGAAACTGTTTTTT.

The rearrangement joins TRBV12-3 or TRBV12-4 to TRBJ1-4; D unclear. This CDR3 has 13 amino acids. Trimming left V 5 bases short and J 7 bases short, with 11 bases between. CDR3 region: CASSTQTGEKLFF. The CDR3 bases are TGTGCCAGCAGTACTCAGACGGGTGAAAAACTGTTTTTT.

This clonotype was observed a handful of times. The chain has TRBV11-2 and TRBJ2-3; D possibly uses TRBD1 or TRBD2 (6 bases each). Trimming took off 5 bases at V and 7 bases at J, with 19 bases between the two ends. The CDR3 length is 15 residues. The germline CDR1 and CDR2 sequences are SGHAT and FQNNGV. The DNA for the CDR3 is TGTGCCAGCAGCCGCGTGGACGGAGGGGGACATACGCAGTATTTT. This codes for CASSRVDGGGHTQYF.

V gene TRBV19 combines with J gene TRBJ1-5; D uncertain. This CDR3 region has 15 residues. V lost 1 base and J 3 bases, leaving 10 bases between the germline ends. The germline V gene has CDR1 LNHDA and CDR2 SQIVND (reference sequence). CDR3 coding DNA: TGTGCCAGTAGTATAGGACGGCTATACAATCAGCCCCAGCATTTT. Translated: CASSIGRLYNQPQHF.

As regards this clonotype: Germline and junction disagree at one end, which may indicate a read error. The DNA of the CDR3 is TGCGCCAGCAGCCAAGGGACAGGGGGCGATGATTCACCCCTCCGCTTT. It yields the protein CASSQGTGGDDSPLRF. V is TRBV4-3 and J is TRBJ1-6; 11 nucleotides align to TRBD1. Looked up from germline, CDR1 is LGHNA and CDR2 is YSLEER. The CDR3 is 16 amino acids.

In this sample, this clonotype turned up a few times. The chain joins TRBV5-4 to TRBJ2-1; D may be TRBD2 (7 bases). V lost 6 bases and J lost 7, with 17 bases in between. Germline values: CDR1 SGHNT, CDR2 YYREEE (reference sequence). The CDR3 has 14 residues. The CDR3 is CASTKGGGGNEQFF. CDR3 nucleotide sequence: TGTGCCAGCACCAAAGGGGGAGGGGGGAATGAGCAGTTCTTC.

The J gene is TRBJ1-5, the V gene TRBV24-1, with no clear D. V lost 2 bases and J 11 bases, leaving 15 bases between the germline ends. The CDR3 totals 14 residues. In germline, CDR1 is KGHDR, CDR2 SFDVKD. The CDR3 is CATSDYQSGWAQHF. In nucleotides, the CDR3 is TGTGCCACCAGTGATTACCAATCCGGATGGGCCCAGCATTTT.

This clonotype was counted at least ten times. The rearrangement links TRBV5-1 to TRBJ1-2, with D perhaps TRBD1 (6 bases). Germline values: CDR1 SGHRS, CDR2 YFSETQ. V gave up 4 bases and J gave up 5 bases, with 15 bases separating them. The CDR3 has 14 residues. The CDR3 loop is CASSPRTALYGYTF. CDR3 DNA sequence: TGCGCCAGCAGCCCCCGGACAGCCCTGTATGGCTACACCTTC.

The chain combines TRBV28 with TRBJ1-1; possibly TRBD1 for D (6 bases). The CDR3 contains 16 residues. Germline V CDR1 and CDR2: MDHEN, SYDVKM. V lost 1 base to trimming and J lost 3 bases, with 15 bases between them. CDR3 sequence (DNA): TGTGCCAGCAGTTTATTGGGGGGGGCGCGACACACTGAAGCTTTCTTT. Protein product: CASSLLGGARHTEAFF.

Many counts were recorded for this clonotype. The rearrangement uses TRBV2 and TRBJ2-1; 8 nucleotides match TRBD2. V lost 8 bases and J lost 10; bases outside the gene matches: 7. The CDR3 extends over 12 amino acids. From germline, CDR1 is SNHLY and CDR2 FYNNEI. In DNA, the CDR3 is TGTGCCAGCGGGGGGACTAGGCCCGAGCAGTTCTTC. Its translation: CASGGTRPEQFF.

CDR3 DNA sequence: TGTGCCAGCAGCCTCTCCTCTACGCAGTATTTT. It codes for CASSLSSTQYF. V and J are TRBV14 and TRBJ2-3; D gene unclear. Trimming cost V 4 bases and J 8 bases, with 7 bases left between them. CDR3 length equals 11 residues. Germline V CDR1 and CDR2: SGHDN, FVKESK. The full variable domain, with the rest looked up from reference TRBV14 and TRBJ2-3, is EAGVTQFPSHSVIEKGQTVTLRCDPISGHDNLYWYRRVMGKEIKFLLHFVKESKQDESGMPNNRFLAERTGGTYSTLKVQPAELEDSGVYFCASSLSSTQYFGPGTRLTVL.